This T cell receptor beta chain was retrieved from a study of cytomegalovirus exposure and HLA in healthy donors (dated by TCRdb to about 2017). General notes on the study: The approximately 710 repertoires of the first cohort and the roughly 110 validation repertoires were produced on the same platform, according to a later analysis. The study was designed to test whether signatures of past pathogen exposure could be identified by cataloging public T cell receptors. Along with the roughly 670-subject first cohort, a separate validation cohort of over 90 different subjects was used. To predict cytomegalovirus infection status, the study brought together high-throughput TCR immunosequencing, statistical association of individual TCRs with disease status, and machine learning.

To prepare the library, the immunoSEQ multiplex PCR assay was applied. Regarding the original processing steps: A statistical classification framework was built to diagnose cytomegalovirus status from the catalog of TCR beta chain sequences. This is the immuneACCESS table as TCRdb keeps it, with only in-frame sequences that have V and J called. A part of the clones is gone; compared with another copy, unresolved V genes explain less than half, and the rest is unexplained. V, J and clone size reflect that table, while D and trimming were determined from the DNA. The sample records roughly 260,000 clones, around nine tenths of which are singletons. The leading ten clones occupy less than 3% of the sample. Overall results and qualifications from the work: The validation cohort had no HLA typing available for a later analysis, so co-occurrence within that cohort was assessed over all 130 or so repertoires. A total of fewer than 200 TCR beta chains were listed by the study as associated with cytomegalovirus. The authors suggested that the approach could potentially be extended to other disease states and immunological phenotypes. In a later analysis, TCRs clustered in the first cohort were found to also tend to co-occur in the 100 to 150 validation repertoires, with 90% to 95% of cluster scores above 0. In vitro tests confirmed that three of the cytomegalovirus-associated TCR beta chains recognize cytomegalovirus antigens. Most TCR sequences were observed very rarely across donors, whereas some public TCRs were present in many individuals. The classifier was reported to diagnose cytomegalovirus status with high specificity and sensitivity in both the original and validation cohorts.

The CDR3 goes from the cysteine to the phenylalanine over 16 residues. Of all the DNA, just the CDR3 is kept, 48 bases in frame from base 1. V loses 2 bases of germline sequence and J loses 2 bases, and the interval between the two ends is 16 bases. According to the germline V gene, CDR1 reads SNHLY and CDR2 reads FYNNEI. Separate from the approximately 670-subject first cohort, the validation cohort of about 120 subjects was the group to which the donors belonged. In the case of this clone: Its antigen remains unidentified. Within one base of it there is no much larger clone, and no base qualities were kept.

The chain couples TRBV2 to TRBJ2-7, with TRBD1 as a weak D call on 6 bases. This clonotype was sampled from a man younger than 35 in good health and CMV-seronegative. The sample consisted of PBMCs. The nucleotide sequence is TGTGCCAGCAGTGAAATACGAGGACAGCCTACCTACGAGCAGTACTTC. The resulting protein is CASSEIRGQPTYEQYF.